This TCR beta chain was observed in a study of blood T cells in healthy people across ages. As for the study in general: Capture via template switching afforded approximately one barcoded beta molecule per two T cells.

This clonotype occurred a few times. Antigen specificity is unknown. Each individual donor underwent a draw of around 9.8 milliliters of peripheral blood. A sample-barcoded 5' primer and a J-beta primer mix were used in a second PCR of about 6 to 12 cycles. Each CDR3 protein gets one entry after TCRdb re-called the 5' RACE reads with MiXCR. The sample consists of roughly 680,000 distinct CDR3 sequences, about 52% of them appearing once. Study-wide findings and caveats: Without sorted subsets, naive and antigen-experienced compartments could not be conclusively compared. Age advanced and TCR beta diversity per million T cells fell, roughly linearly.

V gave up 1 base and J gave up 2 bases; unmatched junction bases: 10. Germline assignment: CDR1 KGHSH and CDR2 LQKENI. The CDR3 contains 18 residues. The sample comprised blood. This chain uses TRBV18 with TRBJ2-1, with 8 positions matching TRBD2. This sequence originates from a woman aged 55-69 years in good health. The CDR3 sequence is CASSPQTSAMRPYNEQFF. The CDR3 nucleotides read TGTGCCAGCTCACCACAGACTAGCGCCATGAGACCCTACAATGAGCAGTTCTTC.